The source of this T cell receptor (beta chain) is a study of T cell changes during pregnancy in multiple sclerosis. The CDR3 spans 19 residues. Unmatched junction bases numbered 17, after V lost 5 bases and J lost 3 bases. Germline V gene sequence: CDR1 SEHNR, CDR2 FQNEAQ (reference sequence). Clones were sequenced by immunoSEQ multiplex PCR, and TCRdb holds only the in-frame ones, with some missing. This repertoire shows some 43,000 clones, less than 95% found once; its top ten account for over 8%. The TCR originated in a female donor with multiple sclerosis, enrolled in a pregnancy study. J is TRBJ2-1 and V is TRBV7-9; 9 bases line up with TRBD1. Sequenced here: CD8+ T cells from peripheral blood mononuclear cells, sampled in the first trimester of pregnancy. CDR3 nucleotides: TGTGCCAGCAGCGACACGGACAGGGGAACCCCAAAATTCTACAATGAGCAGTTCTTC. This gives the protein CASSDTDRGTPKFYNEQFF.